Following are 3 T cell receptor beta chains from one sample sequenced in a study of blood T cells in healthy people across ages. With a J-beta primer mix and a sample-barcoded 5' primer, a second PCR ran about 7 to 12 cycles. From the 5' RACE reads, TCRdb called clonotypes with MiXCR, one entry per CDR3 protein. The sample lists over a million distinct CDR3 sequences, roughly 40% seen once, with under 8% in the top ten. Sequencing was carried out using blood. The origin of the receptors is a woman younger than 30 in good health.

The chain is built from TRBV12-3 or TRBV12-4 and TRBJ2-4, with TRBD2 matching over 8 bases. The CDR3 consists of 15 residues. J was trimmed by 7 bases and V by 2 bases; bases with no gene match: 7. The CDR3 nucleotides read TGTGCCAGCAGTTTAATGGCGGGAGGTTTGAACATTCAGTACTTC. Translating it yields CASSLMAGGLNIQYF.

This clonotype was counted between two and nine times. This rearrangement joins TRBV6-5 to TRBJ1-6; D may be TRBD1 (6 bases). V was trimmed by 7 bases and J by 1 base, leaving 14 bases between them. The CDR3 is 16 amino acids. Germline CDR1 and CDR2: MNHEY and SVGAGI. The CDR3 DNA is TGTGCCAGCAATAAACAGGGTTTTTCCTATAATTCACCCCTCCACTTT. Translated: CASNKQGFSYNSPLHF.

The rearrangement joins TRBV7-8 to TRBJ2-7, with D perhaps matching TRBD1 or TRBD2 (6 bases each). CDR1 and CDR2 from the germline V gene are SGHVS and FQNEAQ. Trimming pared 1 base from V and 2 bases from J, leaving 12 bases between. CDR3 size: 15 residues. As DNA, the CDR3 is TGTGCCAGCAGCTTAGGGGGGGCAGGTCCCTACGAGCAGTACTTC. Amino acids: CASSLGGAGPYEQYF.